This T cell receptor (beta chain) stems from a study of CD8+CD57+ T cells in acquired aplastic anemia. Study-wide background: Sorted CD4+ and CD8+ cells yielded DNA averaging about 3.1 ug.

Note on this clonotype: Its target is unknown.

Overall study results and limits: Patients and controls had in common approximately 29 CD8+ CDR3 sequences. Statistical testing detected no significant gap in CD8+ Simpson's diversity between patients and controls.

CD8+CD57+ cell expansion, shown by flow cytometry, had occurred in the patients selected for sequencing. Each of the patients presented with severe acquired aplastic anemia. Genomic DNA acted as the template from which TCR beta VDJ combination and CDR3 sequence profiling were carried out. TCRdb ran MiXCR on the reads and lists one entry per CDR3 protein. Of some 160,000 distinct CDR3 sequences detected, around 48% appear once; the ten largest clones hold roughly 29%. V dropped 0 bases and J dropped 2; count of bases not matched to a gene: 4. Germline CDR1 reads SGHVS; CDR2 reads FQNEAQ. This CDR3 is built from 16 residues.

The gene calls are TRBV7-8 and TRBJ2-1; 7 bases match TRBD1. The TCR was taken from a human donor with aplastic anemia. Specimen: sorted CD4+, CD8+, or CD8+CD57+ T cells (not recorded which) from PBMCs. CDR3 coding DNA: TGTGCCAGCAGCTTAGCATTAAGGGGGCCCTACAATGAGCAGTTCTTC. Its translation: CASSLALRGPYNEQFF.